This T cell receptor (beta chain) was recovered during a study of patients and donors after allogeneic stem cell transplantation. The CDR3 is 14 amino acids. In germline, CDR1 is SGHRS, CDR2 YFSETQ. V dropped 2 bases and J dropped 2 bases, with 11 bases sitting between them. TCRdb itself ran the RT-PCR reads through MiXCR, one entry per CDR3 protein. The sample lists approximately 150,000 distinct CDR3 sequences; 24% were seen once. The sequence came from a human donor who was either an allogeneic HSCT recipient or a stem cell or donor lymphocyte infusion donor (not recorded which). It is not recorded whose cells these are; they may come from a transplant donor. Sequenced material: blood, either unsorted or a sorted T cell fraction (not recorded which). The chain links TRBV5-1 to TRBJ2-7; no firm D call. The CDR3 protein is CASSFSSGAYEQYF. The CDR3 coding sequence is TGCGCCAGCAGCTTCTCCTCTGGGGCCTACGAGCAGTACTTC. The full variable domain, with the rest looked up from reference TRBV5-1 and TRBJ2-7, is KAGVTQTPRYLIKTRGQQVTLSCSPISGHRSVSWYQQTPGQGLQFLFEYFSETQRNKGNFPGRFSGRQFSNSRSEMNVSTLELGDSALYLCASSFSSGAYEQYFGPGTRLTVT.